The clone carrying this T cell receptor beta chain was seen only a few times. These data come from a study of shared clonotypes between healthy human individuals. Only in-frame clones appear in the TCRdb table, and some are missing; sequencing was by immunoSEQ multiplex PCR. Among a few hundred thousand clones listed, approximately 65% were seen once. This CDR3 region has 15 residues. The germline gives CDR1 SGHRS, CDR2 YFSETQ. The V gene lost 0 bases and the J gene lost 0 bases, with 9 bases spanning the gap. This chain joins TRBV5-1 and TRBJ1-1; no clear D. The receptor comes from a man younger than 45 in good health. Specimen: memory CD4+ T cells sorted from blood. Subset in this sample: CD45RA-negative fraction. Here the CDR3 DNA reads TGCGCCAGCAGCTTGGCCTCAGGCCTGAACACTGAAGCTTTCTTT. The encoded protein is CASSLASGLNTEAFF.